This T cell receptor (beta chain) was documented in a study of T cells in Graves' hyperthyroidism and ophthalmopathy. Germline CDR1 WSHSY, CDR2 SAAADI. This CDR3 contains 14 residues. Details on this clonotype: Mismatch with germline at one junction end may stem from a read error.

It was RNA transcripts that yielded the amplified TCR beta CDR3 regions. TCR CDR3 underwent first-round RT-PCR with the HTBI primer set. One entry per CDR3 protein, called by TCRdb with MiXCR from the multiplex PCR reads. The sample lists approximately 870,000 distinct CDR3 sequences; roughly 37% were seen once. This chain uses TRBV10-2 with TRBJ1-1; tentative D call: TRBD1 (6 bases). The TCR comes from a man between 18 and 35 years old with Graves' hyperthyroidism. Sequenced input: blood. CDR3: CASGPTGSLIEAFF. As DNA, the CDR3 is TGTGCTAGTGGTCCTACAGGGTCCCTTATTGAAGCTTTCTTT.